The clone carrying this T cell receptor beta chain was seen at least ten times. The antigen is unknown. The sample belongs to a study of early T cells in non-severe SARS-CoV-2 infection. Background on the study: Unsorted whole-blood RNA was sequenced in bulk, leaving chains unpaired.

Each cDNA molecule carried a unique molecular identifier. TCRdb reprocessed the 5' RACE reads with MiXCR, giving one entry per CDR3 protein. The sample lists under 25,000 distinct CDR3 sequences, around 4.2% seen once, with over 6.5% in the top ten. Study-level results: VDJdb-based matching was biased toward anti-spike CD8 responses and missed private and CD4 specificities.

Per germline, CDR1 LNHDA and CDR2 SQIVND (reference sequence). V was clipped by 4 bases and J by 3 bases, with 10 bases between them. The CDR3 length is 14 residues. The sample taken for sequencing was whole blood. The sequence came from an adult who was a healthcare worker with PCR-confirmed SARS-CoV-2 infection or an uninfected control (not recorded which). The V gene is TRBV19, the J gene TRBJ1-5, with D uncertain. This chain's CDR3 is CASSKTRFNQPQHF. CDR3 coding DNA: TGTGCCAGTAGTAAAACCAGATTCAATCAGCCCCAGCATTTT.